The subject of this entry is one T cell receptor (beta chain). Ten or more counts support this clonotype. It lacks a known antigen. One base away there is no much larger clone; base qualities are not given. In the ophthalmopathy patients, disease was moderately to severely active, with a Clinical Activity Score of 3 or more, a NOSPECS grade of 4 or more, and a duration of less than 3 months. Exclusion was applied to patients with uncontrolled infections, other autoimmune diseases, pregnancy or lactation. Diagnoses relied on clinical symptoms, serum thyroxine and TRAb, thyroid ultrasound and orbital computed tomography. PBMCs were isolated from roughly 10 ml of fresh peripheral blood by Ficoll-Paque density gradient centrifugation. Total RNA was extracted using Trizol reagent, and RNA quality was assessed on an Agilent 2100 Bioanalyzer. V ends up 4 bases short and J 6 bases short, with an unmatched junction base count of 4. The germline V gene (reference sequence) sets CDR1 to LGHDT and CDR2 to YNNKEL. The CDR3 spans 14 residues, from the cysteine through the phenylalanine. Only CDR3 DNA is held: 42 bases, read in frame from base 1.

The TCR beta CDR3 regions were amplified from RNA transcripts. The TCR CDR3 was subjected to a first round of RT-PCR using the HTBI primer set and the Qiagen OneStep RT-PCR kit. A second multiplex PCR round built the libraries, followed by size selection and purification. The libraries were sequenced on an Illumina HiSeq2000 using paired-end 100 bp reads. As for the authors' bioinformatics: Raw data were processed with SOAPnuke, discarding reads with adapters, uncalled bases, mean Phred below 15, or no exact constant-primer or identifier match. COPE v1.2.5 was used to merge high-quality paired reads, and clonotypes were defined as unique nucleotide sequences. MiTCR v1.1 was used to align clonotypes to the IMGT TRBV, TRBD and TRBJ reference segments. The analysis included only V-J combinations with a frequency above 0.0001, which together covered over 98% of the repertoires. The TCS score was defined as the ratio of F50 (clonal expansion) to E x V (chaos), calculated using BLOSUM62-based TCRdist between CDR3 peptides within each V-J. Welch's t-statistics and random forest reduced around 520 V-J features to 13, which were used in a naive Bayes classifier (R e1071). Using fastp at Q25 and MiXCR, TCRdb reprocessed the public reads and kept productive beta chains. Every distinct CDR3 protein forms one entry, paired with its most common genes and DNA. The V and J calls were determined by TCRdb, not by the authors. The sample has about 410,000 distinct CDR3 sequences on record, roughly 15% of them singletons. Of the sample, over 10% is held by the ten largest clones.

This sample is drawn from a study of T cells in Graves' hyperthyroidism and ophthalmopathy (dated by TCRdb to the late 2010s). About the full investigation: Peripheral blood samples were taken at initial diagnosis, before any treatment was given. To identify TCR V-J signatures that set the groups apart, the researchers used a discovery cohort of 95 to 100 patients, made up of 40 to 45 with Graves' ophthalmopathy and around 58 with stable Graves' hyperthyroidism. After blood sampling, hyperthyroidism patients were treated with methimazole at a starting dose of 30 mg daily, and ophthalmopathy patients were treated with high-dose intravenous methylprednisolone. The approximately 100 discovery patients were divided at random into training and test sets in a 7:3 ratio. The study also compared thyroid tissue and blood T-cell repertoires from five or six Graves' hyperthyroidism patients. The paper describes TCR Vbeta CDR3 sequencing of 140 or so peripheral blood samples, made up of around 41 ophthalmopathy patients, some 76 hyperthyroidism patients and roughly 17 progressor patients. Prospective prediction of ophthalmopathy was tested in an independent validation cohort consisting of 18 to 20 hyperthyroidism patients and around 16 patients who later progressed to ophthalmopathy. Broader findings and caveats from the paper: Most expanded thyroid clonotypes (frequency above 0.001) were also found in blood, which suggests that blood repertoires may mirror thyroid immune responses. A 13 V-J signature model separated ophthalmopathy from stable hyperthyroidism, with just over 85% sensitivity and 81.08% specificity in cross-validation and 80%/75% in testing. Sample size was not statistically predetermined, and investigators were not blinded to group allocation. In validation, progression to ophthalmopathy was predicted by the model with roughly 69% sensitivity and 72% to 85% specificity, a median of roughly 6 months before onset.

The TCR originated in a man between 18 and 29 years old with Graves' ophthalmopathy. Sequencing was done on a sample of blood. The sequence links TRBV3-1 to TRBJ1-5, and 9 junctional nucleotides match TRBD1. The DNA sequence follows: TGTGCCAGCAGCCGGACAGGGGCCGGTCAGCCCCAGCATTTT. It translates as CASSRTGAGQPQHF.